The T cell receptor beta chain described here comes from a study of identical twins. General study findings and limits: It was out-of-frame TCR alpha sharing in monozygotic twins that models underestimated. Invariant MAIT and iNKT cells may have partly biased zero-insertion analyses.

TCRdb redid the calling of the 5' RACE reads with MiXCR, one entry per CDR3 protein. The sample has hundreds of thousands of distinct CDR3 sequences; around 8.6% are singletons. This clonotype has more than one count but fewer than ten. The antigen is not known. Trimming removed 6 bases from V and 2 bases from J, with 12 bases in between. CDR1 MNHEY and CDR2 SMNVEV come from the germline V gene (reference sequence). This CDR3 has 14 residues. The same sample was also used in a study of yellow fever vaccine responses in identical twins.

The specimen sequenced was PBMCs. The clonotype was recovered from a woman aged 18-29 years in good health. This chain uses TRBV27 with TRBJ2-3; D is uncertain. The CDR3, as DNA: TGTGCCAGCAGCCCCAGACCCAACACAGATACGCAGTATTTT. Translating gives CASSPRPNTDTQYF.